This TCR beta chain stems from a study of T cell responses to AZD1222 COVID-19 vaccine. Trimming removed 1 base at V and 1 base at J, with 10 bases between. CDR3 size: 15 residues. Germline CDR1 and CDR2: SGDLS and YYNGEE. Repertoires were generated with immunoSEQ multiplex PCR, while TCRdb's copy carries only in-frame clones and drops some. The sample holds about 140,000 clones, more than 85% seen once. The sample consisted of peripheral blood, taken on day 0 of MenACWY control vaccination. This chain connects TRBV9 to TRBJ2-3; maybe TRBD1 (6 bases). The sequence was obtained from an adult in good health. Written as DNA, the CDR3 is TGTGCCAGCAGCGTACACGCAGGGGGCACAGATACGCAGTATTTT. It translates to CASSVHAGGTDTQYF.